This paragraph covers one T cell receptor beta chain sequence. Its antigen is undetermined. The data stem from a study of regulatory and conventional T cells in RAG deficiency. Overall study findings and caveats: Shorter CDR3s in all patient subsets; >80% Treg-Tconv overlap in Omenn.

Conventional CD4+ T cells were sorted from blood as CD25-low CD127-high cells. Sequencing was performed with immunoSEQ multiplex PCR; in TCRdb, only in-frame clones are kept and a portion is missing. The sample consists of about 50,000 clones, 80% to 90% of them appearing once. The data also belong to a second study, concerning regulatory T cells. From that paper: The PCR used 52 TRBV and 13 TRBJ primers.

The sample comprised CD4+ effector T cells sorted from blood. This clonotype originated in a human donor in good health.

CDR3 DNA sequence: TGTGCCAGCAGCTTATTGGGACAGGCCTCCTACGAGCAGTACTTC. It translates to CASSLLGQASYEQYF. The V gene is TRBV11-2, the J gene TRBJ2-7; 8 bases line up with TRBD1. The CDR3 contains 15 residues. Germline lookup yields CDR1 SGHAT and CDR2 FQNNGV. Trimming removed 2 bases from V and 0 bases from J; junction bases left unmatched: 3.